This T cell receptor (beta chain) was identified in a study of blood T cell repertoires in COVID-19. The germline V gene encodes CDR1 SGHAT and CDR2 FQNNGV. The CDR3 runs 16 residues. V was pared by 4 bases and J by 4 bases, with 18 bases between. TCRdb's copy holds only in-frame clones and misses some; the assay was immunoSEQ multiplex PCR. The sample has tens of thousands of clones, 73% seen once. V is TRBV11-2 and J is TRBJ2-3, with D possibly matching TRBD2 (6 bases). Input material: peripheral blood. The receptor was isolated from a woman aged 65 to 85 with acute or convalescent COVID-19. The CDR3 nucleotides read TGTGCCAGCAGCTCTCCGACCCCTAGCGATTCAGATACGCAGTATTTT. Its translation: CASSSPTPSDSDTQYF.